The clone carrying this T cell receptor beta chain was seen more than once but under ten times. The whole isolated RNA underwent reverse transcription, so sequencing captured expressed TCRB transcripts. Repertoires were generated with immunoSEQ multiplex PCR, while TCRdb's copy carries only in-frame clones and drops some. The repertoire consists of more than 350,000 clones, with approximately 10% occurring once and the leading ten covering 0.046%. The data originate from a study of beta chain features in type 1 diabetes. Trimming took 6 bases from V and 2 from J; bases not matched to a gene: 15. The CDR3 extends over 19 amino acids. CDR1 and CDR2 from the germline V gene are SGHTA and FQGNSA.

Sequencing was performed on naive CD4+ T cells from blood. The sequence derives from a young woman in good health. This rearrangement joins TRBV7-2 to TRBJ2-6, with 8 bases lining up with TRBD1. CDR3 loop: CASRRSPGQEMTGANVLTF. CDR3 DNA sequence: TGTGCCAGCAGACGCTCACCGGGACAGGAAATGACTGGGGCCAACGTCCTGACTTTC.